Detailed here is one TCR beta chain. Sequencing was performed with immunoSEQ multiplex PCR; in TCRdb, only in-frame clones are kept and a portion is missing. The sample lists about 140,000 clones; roughly 80% were seen once. The entry originates in a study of blood T cell repertoires in COVID-19. Study in general: Sources were T cells, B-cell-depleted T cells, or PBMCs; the material itself was cDNA or gDNA.

This CDR3 is 14 amino acids long. The germline CDR1 and CDR2 sequences are SGHDT and YYEEEE. V was pared by 1 base and J by 4 bases, with 8 bases between. The material sequenced was peripheral blood. The chain joins TRBV5-6 to TRBJ2-2, with a weak D call TRBD2 (6 bases). This receptor was obtained from a man aged 50 to 59 with acute or convalescent COVID-19. The DNA for the CDR3 is TGTGCCAGCAGCTTGATTAGCGGCACCGGGGAGCTGTTTTTT. Protein sequence: CASSLISGTGELFF.